This TCR beta chain is from a study of T cell repertoires in cytomegalovirus infection. V lost 5 bases and J lost 6, with 2 bases in between. The CDR3 covers 11 residues. Per the germline V gene, CDR1 is MDHEN and CDR2 is SYDVKM. MiXCR, applied by TCRdb to the reads, yields one record per CDR3 protein. The sample includes approximately 500,000 distinct CDR3 sequences, roughly 10% of them seen just once. This clonotype was found many times. This receptor was taken from a human donor in good health (CMV status not recorded). Some clones in this sample may be carry-over from other donors' samples. Sequenced: PBMCs. The V and J genes are TRBV28 and TRBJ1-6; no definite D call. This CDR3 reads CASSPNSPLHF. CDR3 DNA: TGTGCCAGCAGTCCTAATTCACCCCTCCACTTT.